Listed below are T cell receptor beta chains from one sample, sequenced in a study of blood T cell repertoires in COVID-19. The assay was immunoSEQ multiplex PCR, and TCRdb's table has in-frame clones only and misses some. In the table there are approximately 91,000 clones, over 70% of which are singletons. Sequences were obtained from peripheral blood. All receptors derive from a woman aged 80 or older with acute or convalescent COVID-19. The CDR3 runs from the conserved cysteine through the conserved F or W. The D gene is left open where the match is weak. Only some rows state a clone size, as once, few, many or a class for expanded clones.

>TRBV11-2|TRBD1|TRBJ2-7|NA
CASRYTGASYEQYF
TGTGCCAGCAGATACACAGGGGCCTCCTACGAGCAGTACTTC
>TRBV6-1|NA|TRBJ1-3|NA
CASSSPSGGQYF
TGTGCCAGCAGTTCCCCCTCGGGGGGGCAATATTTT
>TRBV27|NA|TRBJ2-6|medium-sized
CASRPQLATANVLTF
TGTGCCAGCAGGCCTCAATTAGCTACGGCCAACGTCCTGACTTTC
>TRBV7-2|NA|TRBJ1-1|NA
CASSFGQIDGAFF
TGTGCCAGCAGCTTCGGACAGATCGATGGGGCTTTCTTT
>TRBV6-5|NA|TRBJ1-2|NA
CASSRTPGGGGYTF
TGTGCCAGCAGTCGGACCCCGGGGGGCGGCGGCTACACCTTC
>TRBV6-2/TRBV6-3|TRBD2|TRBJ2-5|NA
CASSYMPSGRTETQYF
TGTGCCAGCAGTTACATGCCTAGCGGGAGAACAGAGACCCAGTACTTC
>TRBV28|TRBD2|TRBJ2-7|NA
CASKEIAGPAAYEQYF
TGTGCTAGCAAGGAAATAGCGGGACCCGCTGCCTACGAGCAGTACTTC
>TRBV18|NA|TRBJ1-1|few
CASSPAGVGTEAFF
TGTGCCAGCTCACCGGCAGGGGTTGGCACTGAAGCTTTCTTT
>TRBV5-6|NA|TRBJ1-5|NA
CASSLAGVSNQPQHF
TGTGCCAGCAGCTTGGCCGGGGTTAGCAATCAGCCCCAGCATTTT
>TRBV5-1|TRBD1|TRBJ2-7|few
CASSLEGQGPYEQYF
TGCGCCAGCAGCTTGGAAGGACAGGGCCCCTACGAGCAGTACTTC
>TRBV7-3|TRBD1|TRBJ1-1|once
CASSPGTANTEAFF
TGTGCCAGCAGCCCGGGGACAGCAAACACTGAAGCTTTCTTT
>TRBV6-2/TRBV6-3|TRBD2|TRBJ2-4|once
CASSDLGGGYIQYF
TGTGCCAGCAGTGATCTGGGCGGGGGATACATTCAGTACTTC
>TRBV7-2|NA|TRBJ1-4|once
CASSLVFAGAEKLFF
TGTGCCAGCAGCTTAGTATTTGCAGGGGCTGAAAAACTGTTTTTT
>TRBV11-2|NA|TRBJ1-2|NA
CASSSSGREGHGYTF
TGTGCCAGCAGCTCGAGTGGTAGGGAGGGGCATGGCTACACCTTC
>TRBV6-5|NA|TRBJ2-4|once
CASSNQGGKNIQYF
TGTGCCAGCAGTAACCAGGGAGGCAAAAACATTCAGTACTTC
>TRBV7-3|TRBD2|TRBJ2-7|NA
CASSSFTGTRKDEQYF
TGTGCCAGCAGTTCCTTTACCGGGACTAGAAAAGACGAGCAGTACTTC
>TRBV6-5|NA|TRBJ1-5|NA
CASSMTGTHNQPQHF
TGTGCCAGCAGTATGACAGGAACCCACAATCAGCCCCAGCATTTT
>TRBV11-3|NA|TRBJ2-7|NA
CASSLEQGGIGEQYF
TGTGCCAGCAGCTTAGAGCAGGGTGGGATCGGCGAGCAGTACTTC
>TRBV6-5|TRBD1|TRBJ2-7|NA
CASSHPRTGSYEQYF
TGTGCCAGCAGCCACCCTAGGACAGGGTCCTACGAGCAGTACTTC
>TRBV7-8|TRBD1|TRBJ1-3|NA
CASSKGGQGSGNTIYF
TGTGCCAGCAGCAAGGGGGGACAGGGCTCTGGAAACACCATATATTTT
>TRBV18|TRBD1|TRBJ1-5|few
CASSPDRVSQPQHF
TGTGCCAGCTCACCGGACAGGGTTAGTCAGCCCCAGCATTTT
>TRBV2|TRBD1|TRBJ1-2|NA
CASSPDRVYGYTF
TGTGCCAGCAGTCCGGACAGGGTCTATGGCTACACCTTC
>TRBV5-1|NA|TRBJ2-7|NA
CASSRTGQGDAYEQYF
TGCGCCAGCAGTCGTACAGGGCAAGGGGATGCGTACGAGCAGTACTTC
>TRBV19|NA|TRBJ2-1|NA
CASSDPPGNEQFF
TGTGCCAGTAGTGATCCCCCGGGCAATGAGCAGTTCTTC
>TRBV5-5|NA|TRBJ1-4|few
CASSLSGATNEKLFF
TGTGCCAGCAGCTTGTCAGGTGCAACTAATGAAAAACTGTTTTTT
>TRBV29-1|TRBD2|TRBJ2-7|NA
CSVVSSGGYEQYF
TGCAGCGTTGTTTCTAGCGGGGGCTACGAGCAGTACTTC
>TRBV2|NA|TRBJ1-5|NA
CASSKQGRVGPQHF
TGTGCCAGCAGTAAACAGGGCCGGGTGGGGCCCCAGCATTTT
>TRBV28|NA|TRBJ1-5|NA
CASRRTVRSNQPQHF
TGTGCCAGCAGACGGACAGTTAGGAGCAATCAGCCCCAGCATTTT
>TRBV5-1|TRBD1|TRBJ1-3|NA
CASSLAPGQGLGNTIYF
TGCGCCAGCAGCTTGGCCCCGGGACAGGGACTTGGAAACACCATATATTTT
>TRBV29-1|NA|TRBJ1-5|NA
CSVVVQDDQPQHF
TGCAGCGTTGTTGTCCAGGATGATCAGCCCCAGCATTTT
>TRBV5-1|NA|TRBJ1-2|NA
CASSLGGDYGYTF
TGCGCCAGCAGCTTGGGAGGAGACTATGGCTACACCTTC
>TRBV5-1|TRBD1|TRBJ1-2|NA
CASSAGQGASGYTF
TGCGCCAGCAGCGCCGGACAGGGGGCGTCGGGCTACACCTTC
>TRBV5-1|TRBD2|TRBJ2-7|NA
CASSTGLAGTAYEQYF
TGCGCCAGCAGCACCGGACTAGCGGGGACGGCGTACGAGCAGTACTTC
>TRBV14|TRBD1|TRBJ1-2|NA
CASSQGQAGDGYTF
TGTGCCAGCAGCCAGGGACAGGCGGGGGATGGCTACACCTTC
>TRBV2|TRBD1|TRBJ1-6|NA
CASNWDSADSPLHF
TGTGCCAGTAACTGGGACAGCGCCGATTCACCCCTCCACTTT
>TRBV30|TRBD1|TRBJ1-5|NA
CAWSKGASNQPQHF
TGTGCCTGGAGTAAGGGGGCGAGCAATCAGCCCCAGCATTTT
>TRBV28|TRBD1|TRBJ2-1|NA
CASSLGTGVLVNEQFF
TGTGCCAGCAGCCTCGGGACAGGGGTTTTGGTTAATGAGCAGTTCTTC
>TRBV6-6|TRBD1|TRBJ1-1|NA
CASKGGYTEAFF
TGTGCCAGCAAAGGGGGCTACACTGAAGCTTTCTTT
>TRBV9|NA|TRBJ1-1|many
CASSVETNTEAFF
TGTGCCAGCAGCGTAGAGACAAACACTGAAGCTTTCTTT
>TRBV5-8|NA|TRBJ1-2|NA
CASRPGGYGYTF
TGTGCCAGCAGGCCGGGGGGCTATGGCTACACCTTC
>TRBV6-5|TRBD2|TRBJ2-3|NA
CASSWQGGTDTQYF
TGTGCCAGCAGTTGGCAGGGAGGGACAGATACGCAGTATTTT
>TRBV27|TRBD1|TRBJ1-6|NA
CASSLRTGFNSPLHF
TGTGCCAGCAGTTTAAGGACAGGCTTTAATTCACCCCTCCACTTT
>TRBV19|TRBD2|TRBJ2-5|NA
CASSLMGRGPEETQYF
TGTGCCAGTAGTCTCATGGGGAGGGGCCCGGAAGAGACCCAGTACTTC
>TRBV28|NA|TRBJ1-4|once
CASSSPGGGFREKLFF
TGTGCCAGCAGTTCCCCGGGGGGGGGATTTCGGGAAAAACTGTTTTTT
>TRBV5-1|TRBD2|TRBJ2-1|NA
CASSSPSGGIQNEQFF
TGCGCCAGCAGCTCCCCTAGCGGGGGTATTCAAAATGAGCAGTTCTTC
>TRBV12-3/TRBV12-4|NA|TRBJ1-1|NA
CASSFNRGAFF
TGTGCCAGCAGTTTTAATAGGGGAGCTTTCTTT
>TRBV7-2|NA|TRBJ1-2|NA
CASSFEGGIGYTF
TGTGCCAGCAGCTTTGAGGGGGGGATTGGCTACACCTTC
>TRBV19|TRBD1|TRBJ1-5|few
CASSPRQGSNQPQHF
TGTGCCAGTAGCCCGCGACAGGGTAGCAATCAGCCCCAGCATTTT
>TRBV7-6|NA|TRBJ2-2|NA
CASSLGQGLSGELFF
TGTGCCAGCAGCTTAGGGCAGGGATTGTCCGGGGAGCTGTTTTTT
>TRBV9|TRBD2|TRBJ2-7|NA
CASSISGTSGYEQYF
TGTGCCAGCAGCATCTCCGGGACTAGCGGTTACGAGCAGTACTTC
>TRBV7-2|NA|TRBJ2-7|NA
CASSPPGSPNEQYF
TGTGCCAGCAGCCCCCCGGGATCACCCAACGAGCAGTACTTC
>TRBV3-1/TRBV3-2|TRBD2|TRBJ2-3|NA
CASSQERGLVMHF
TGTGCCAGCAGCCAAGAAAGAGGACTAGTAATGCATTTT
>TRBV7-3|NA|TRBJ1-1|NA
CASSLLVSAGRERKNTEAFF
TGTGCCAGCAGCTTATTAGTATCGGCGGGGCGAGAAAGGAAGAACACTGAAGCTTTCTTT
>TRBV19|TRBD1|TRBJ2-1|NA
CASSPGTGRNEQFF
TGTGCCAGTAGTCCGGGGACAGGGAGAAATGAGCAGTTCTTC
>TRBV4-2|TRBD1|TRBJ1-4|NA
CASSQADRGQDEKLFF
TGTGCCAGCAGCCAAGCGGACAGGGGGCAGGATGAAAAACTGTTTTTT
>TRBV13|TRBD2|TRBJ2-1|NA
CASSSPGGGRYNEQFF
TGTGCCAGCAGCTCCCCCGGGGGGGGGCGGTACAATGAGCAGTTCTTC
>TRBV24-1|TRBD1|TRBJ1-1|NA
CASQGGNTEAFF
TGTGCCTCACAGGGGGGCAACACTGAAGCTTTCTTT
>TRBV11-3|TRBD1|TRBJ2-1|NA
CASSRDRAAEQFF
TGTGCCAGCAGCAGGGACAGGGCCGCTGAGCAGTTCTTC
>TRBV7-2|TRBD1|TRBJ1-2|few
CASSPYRGQGPYGYTF
TGTGCCAGCAGTCCCTACCGAGGACAGGGCCCCTATGGCTACACCTTC
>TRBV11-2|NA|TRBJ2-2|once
CASSPPGTANTGELFF
TGTGCCAGCAGCCCACCTGGCACCGCGAACACCGGGGAGCTGTTTTTT